This TCR beta chain came from a study of cytomegalovirus exposure and HLA in healthy donors. As for the study in general: The platform used for the 120 or so validation repertoires matched that of the roughly 720 first-cohort repertoires, a later analysis reported.

Here immunoSEQ multiplex PCR was the method, and the copy in TCRdb shows in-frame clones only, minus some. The sample records about 220,000 clones, approximately 90% being singletons. V was pared by 11 bases and J by 0 bases, with 6 bases of the junction left unmatched. The CDR3 is 13 residues long. From germline, CDR1 is MDHEN and CDR2 SYDVKM. The sequence was obtained from a woman younger than 30 in good health and CMV-seronegative. The genes are TRBV28 and TRBJ1-1; 7 bases are a match to TRBD1. Material for sequencing was PBMCs. CDR3 bases: TGTGCCGCCTGGGACAGAATGAACACTGAAGCTTTCTTT. This encodes CAAWDRMNTEAFF. Complete variable domain (other parts from reference TRBV28 and TRBJ1-1): DVKVTQSSRYLVKRTGEKVFLECVQDMDHENMFWYRQDPGLGLRLIYFSYDVKMKEKGDIPEGYSVSREKKERFSLILESASTNQTSMYLCAAWDRMNTEAFFGQGTRLTVV.